What follows are 28 T cell receptor beta chains derived from one specimen sequenced in a study of blood T cell repertoires in COVID-19 (dated by TCRdb to the early 2020s). The library was obtained by the immunoSEQ multiplex PCR assay. The table was pulled from immuneACCESS by TCRdb, which kept in-frame rearrangements only. Such tables lose some clones; where checked, under half of the loss comes from unresolved V genes, and the rest has no known cause. Recorded for this sample are a few hundred thousand clones; approximately 90% of them occurred a single time. The ten largest clones represent approximately 7.2% of the sample. Sequenced material: peripheral blood. The receptors were gathered from a woman under 40 who had recovered from COVID-19.

The genes are TRBV5-6 and TRBJ2-7; TRBD1 aligns across 7 bases. This CDR3 is 14 amino acids long. J gave up 6 bases and V 1 base, and 7 bases lay outside the gene matches. Germline assignment: CDR1 SGHDT and CDR2 YYEEEE. The CDR3 spells CASSLLDRESEQYF. CDR3 DNA sequence: TGTGCCAGCAGCTTGCTCGACAGGGAAAGCGAGCAGTACTTC.

The rearrangement joins TRBV15 to TRBJ1-2; the match to TRBD1 covers 10 bases. In germline, CDR1 is LNHNV, CDR2 YYDKDF (reference sequence). After removal of 6 bases from V and 4 bases from J, the junction contained 14 bases not matched to a gene. The CDR3 is made up of 17 amino acids. CDR3 amino acids: CATSDRDRGLMGYGYTF. Here the CDR3 DNA reads TGTGCCACCAGTGACCGGGACAGGGGTCTAATGGGCTATGGCTACACCTTC.

The chain employs TRBV11-3 and TRBJ2-1, with 16 bases identical to TRBD2. This CDR3 has 17 amino acids. Trimming took 5 bases from V and 3 from J; bases not matched to a gene: 4. Germline assignment: CDR1 SGHNT and CDR2 YENEEA. The CDR3 protein is CASSGTSGGASYNEQFF. The CDR3 DNA follows: TGTGCCAGCAGCGGGACTAGCGGGGGGGCGAGCTACAATGAGCAGTTCTTC.

V is TRBV30 and J is TRBJ1-5; 8 bases agree with TRBD1. Germline V gives CDR1 GTSNPN, CDR2 SVGIG (reference sequence). Germline trimming cut 2 bases from V and 2 bases from J; bases unmatched to any gene: 5. This CDR3 is 15 amino acids long. CDR3 protein: CAWSTGGGGNQPQHF. In DNA, the CDR3 is TGTGCCTGGAGTACAGGGGGTGGGGGCAATCAGCCCCAGCATTTT. Based on the CDR3 plus reference TRBV30 and TRBJ1-5, the full variable domain is SQTIHQWPATLVQPVGSPLSLECTVEGTSNPNLYWYRQAAGRGLQLLFYSVGIGQISSEVPQNLSASRPQDRQFILSSKKLLLSDSGFYLCAWSTGGGGNQPQHFGDGTRLSIL.

The CDR3 sequence: CASSNIHLGGSGYTF. CDR3 coding DNA: TGTGCCAGTAGTAACATCCATCTCGGAGGGTCCGGCTACACCTTC. This sequence joins TRBV19 and TRBJ1-2; D not resolved. The CDR3 contains 15 residues. Trimming took off 4 bases at V and 8 bases at J, with 20 bases between the two ends. Germline CDR1 is LNHDA and CDR2 is SQIVND (reference sequence).

The chain joins TRBV5-1 to TRBJ1-6; D is uncertain. Per the germline V gene, CDR1 is SGHRS and CDR2 is YFSETQ. V was clipped by 4 bases and J by 7 bases, with 12 bases between them. The length of the CDR3 is 14 residues. CDR3 in amino acids: CASSLGEENSPLHF. The CDR3 DNA is TGCGCCAGCAGCCTGGGAGAGGAAAATTCACCCCTCCACTTT.

This chain connects TRBV5-1 to TRBJ1-4; 7 bases are shared with TRBD1. The length of the CDR3 is 16 residues. The junction had 7 bases not matched to a gene; V was cut back by 4 bases and J by 1 base. Germline V CDR1 and CDR2: SGHRS, YFSETQ. This CDR3 is CASSPQGLGTNEKLFF. In DNA form, the CDR3 reads TGCGCCAGCAGCCCACAGGGGTTGGGAACTAATGAAAAACTGTTTTTT.

The CDR3 nucleotides are TGTGCCAGCAGTCGCACAGGGGGCTTAACAGATACGCAGTATTTT. It specifies CASSRTGGLTDTQYF. The V and J genes are TRBV6-5 and TRBJ2-3; 9 bases map to TRBD1. Per germline, CDR1 MNHEY and CDR2 SVGAGI. The CDR3 contains 15 residues. V dropped 5 bases and J dropped 3; count of bases not matched to a gene: 6.

This clone appeared a single time. V and J are TRBV29-1 and TRBJ2-1; D is unclear. Trimming removed 4 bases from V and 4 bases from J, with 5 bases in between. This CDR3 spans 11 amino acids. The germline V gene has CDR1 SQVTM and CDR2 ANQGSEA. CDR3 in DNA: TGCAGCGTTGGGCCTTACAATGAGCAGTTCTTC. Translation: CSVGPYNEQFF.

The chain links TRBV11-2 to TRBJ2-7; 7 bases align to TRBD1. Germline CDR1 reads SGHAT; CDR2 reads FQNNGV. This CDR3 has 14 amino acids. V lost 1 base, J lost 5 bases, and 5 bases stayed unmatched. CDR3 nucleotide sequence: TGTGCCAGCAGCTTAGGAACAGGGGCGAACGAGCAGTACTTC. It yields the protein CASSLGTGANEQYF.

With respect to this clone: A much larger clone is a single base away; this may be a read error. Different DNA sequences within this sample yield the same CDR3. V is TRBV7-9 and J is TRBJ1-1, with D maybe TRBD1 (6 bases). The V gene lost 5 bases and the J gene lost 1 base, with 8 bases spanning the gap. The germline gives CDR1 SEHNR, CDR2 FQNEAQ (reference sequence). The CDR3 covers 13 residues. The CDR3 sequence: CASSRTENTEAFF. DNA of the CDR3: TGTGCCAGCAGCCGGACAGAGAACACTGAAGCTTTCTTT.

This chain links TRBV18 with TRBJ2-7; 7 bases align to TRBD1. V shed 1 base, J shed 2 bases, and the junction held 5 bases outside the gene matches. The CDR3 extends over 15 amino acids. CDR1 is KGHSH, CDR2 LQKENI, per germline. The CDR3 DNA sequence: TGTGCCAGCTCACCACTGGACAGGCAAACCTACGAGCAGTACTTC. It yields the protein CASSPLDRQTYEQYF.

The CDR3 reads CASSQGGLQAFF. The CDR3 region has the DNA TGTGCCAGCAGCCAAGGAGGACTCCAAGCTTTCTTT. The V gene is TRBV14, the J gene TRBJ1-1; D not resolved. The CDR3 extends over 12 amino acids. V lost 1 base and J lost 9, with 9 bases in between. Germline values: CDR1 SGHDN, CDR2 FVKESK. The whole variable domain, remainder taken from reference TRBV14 and TRBJ1-1, is EAGVTQFPSHSVIEKGQTVTLRCDPISGHDNLYWYRRVMGKEIKFLLHFVKESKQDESGMPNNRFLAERTGGTYSTLKVQPAELEDSGVYFCASSQGGLQAFFGQGTRLTVV.

The V gene is TRBV5-8, the J gene TRBJ2-1, with D tentatively TRBD1 (6 bases). Deletions cut 3 bases from V and 7 bases from J, with 17 bases between. CDR1 is SGHTS, CDR2 YDEGEE, per germline. This CDR3 has 15 amino acids. The CDR3 DNA is TGTGCCAGCAGCTCTGGGGACACCTCCGGGAATGAGCAGTTCTTC. Protein product: CASSSGDTSGNEQFF.

This clone was observed a single time. The chain is built from TRBV12-3 or TRBV12-4 and TRBJ1-2; tentative D call: TRBD1 (6 bases). The V end lost 3 bases, the J end lost 4 bases, and 9 bases lay between the germline ends. The CDR3 runs 13 residues. The CDR3 here is CASSFPDSYGYTF. DNA for the CDR3: TGTGCCAGCAGTTTCCCGGACAGCTATGGCTACACCTTC.

The chain combines TRBV6-5 with TRBJ1-2; 11 nucleotides line up with TRBD1. The CDR3 contains 14 residues. Germline assignment: CDR1 MNHEY and CDR2 SVGAGI. V gave up 2 bases and J gave up 7 bases; unmatched junction bases: 3. CDR3 in amino acids: CASSYGQGAGGYTF. CDR3 sequence (DNA): TGTGCCAGCAGTTACGGACAGGGGGCCGGTGGCTACACCTTC.

The V call is TRBV7-9, the J call TRBJ2-5; no clear D gene. Trimming removed 2 bases from V and 5 bases from J, with 9 bases in between. Germline CDR1 is SEHNR and CDR2 is FQNEAQ (reference sequence). CDR3 length: 13 residues. The CDR3 coding sequence is TGTGCCAGCAGCTTATCCCTATGGGAGACCCAGTACTTC. Amino acids: CASSLSLWETQYF. The variable domain in full, with the rest retrieved from reference TRBV7-9 and TRBJ2-5, is DTGVSQNPRHKITKRGQNVTFRCDPISEHNRLYWYRQTLGQGPEFLTYFQNEAQLEKSRLLSDRFSAERPKGSFSTLEIQRTEQGDSAMYLCASSLSLWETQYFGPGTRLLVL.

This clone was seen more than once but under ten times. V and J are TRBV27 and TRBJ1-1, with TRBD1 as a possible D gene (6 bases). Germline V gene data show CDR1 as MNHEY and CDR2 as SMNVEV (reference sequence). There are 15 residues in the CDR3. V gave up 8 bases and J gave up 5 bases, with 21 bases separating them. CDR3: CASFHPPGVWTEAFF. As DNA, the CDR3 is TGTGCCAGCTTTCATCCTCCAGGGGTATGGACTGAAGCTTTCTTT.

The V call is TRBV24-1, the J call TRBJ1-4; D gene ambiguous. The CDR3 covers 13 residues. Trimming stripped 7 bases from V and 5 bases from J, with 10 bases between. Germline V gene data show CDR1 as KGHDR and CDR2 as SFDVKD. CDR3 DNA sequence: TGTGCCACCAGCCGACGGGGAAATGAAAAACTGTTTTTT. Protein sequence: CATSRRGNEKLFF.

This chain connects TRBV30 to TRBJ1-1, with D uncertain. CDR1 GTSNPN and CDR2 SVGIG come from the germline V gene (reference sequence). Deletions cut 5 bases from V and 0 bases from J, with 7 bases between. This CDR3 comprises 12 residues. CDR3 sequence (DNA): TGTGCCTGGCTCCCTTTGAACACTGAAGCTTTCTTT. Amino acids: CAWLPLNTEAFF. The variable domain in full, completed from reference TRBV30 and TRBJ1-1, reads SQTIHQWPATLVQPVGSPLSLECTVEGTSNPNLYWYRQAAGRGLQLLFYSVGIGQISSEVPQNLSASRPQDRQFILSSKKLLLSDSGFYLCAWLPLNTEAFFGQGTRLTVV.

V is TRBV5-1 and J is TRBJ1-2; a weak D match, TRBD1 (5 bases). Germline loops: CDR1 SGHRS, CDR2 YFSETQ. This CDR3 has 14 residues. Trimming took 0 bases from V and 6 from J, leaving 12 bases between them. The CDR3 coding sequence is TGCGCCAGCAGCTTGGTCGCAGGGAATAATGGCTACACCTTC. Its protein product is CASSLVAGNNGYTF.

The CDR3 bases are TGTGCCTGGACTGTTGACAGGCGGAGCCTTCAGTACTTC. It codes for CAWTVDRRSLQYF. The chain combines TRBV30 with TRBJ2-7; TRBD1 might be the D (6 bases). Trimming took off 4 bases at V and 10 bases at J, with 20 bases between the two ends. The CDR3 has 13 residues. Germline V gene lookup returns CDR1 GTSNPN and CDR2 SVGIG (reference sequence). The variable domain in full, with the rest retrieved from reference TRBV30 and TRBJ2-7, is SQTIHQWPATLVQPVGSPLSLECTVEGTSNPNLYWYRQAAGRGLQLLFYSVGIGQISSEVPQNLSASRPQDRQFILSSKKLLLSDSGFYLCAWTVDRRSLQYFGPGTRLTVT.

The chain joins TRBV11-2 to TRBJ2-1; TRBD2 matches at 9 bases. Losses at the gene ends were 5 bases for V and 3 bases for J; bases not matched to a gene: 8. The CDR3 runs 16 residues. CDR1 is SGHAT, CDR2 FQNNGV, per germline. The CDR3 DNA reads as TGTGCCAGCAGCCCCGGTGGAGCGGGGGGCTACAATGAGCAGTTCTTC. Translating gives CASSPGGAGGYNEQFF.

The chain is built from TRBV5-1 and TRBJ2-1; a weak D match, TRBD2 (6 bases). The V gene's germline CDR1 is SGHRS and CDR2 YFSETQ. The V gene lost 0 bases and the J gene lost 6 bases, with 16 bases spanning the gap. The CDR3 has 16 residues. In DNA, the CDR3 is TGCGCCAGCAGCTTGGGACTTTGGGCGGGGCTCAATGAGCAGTTCTTC. Amino acid sequence: CASSLGLWAGLNEQFF.

This clone was counted a single time. The sample has other DNA sequences that encode this CDR3 too. The chain links TRBV5-4 to TRBJ2-7, with 11 bases fitting TRBD1. The junction had 3 bases not matched to a gene; V was cut back by 5 bases and J by 5 bases. The CDR3 loop spans 13 amino acids. Germline values: CDR1 SGHNT, CDR2 YYREEE (reference sequence). The chain's CDR3 is CASSSGQGDEQYF. CDR3 coding DNA: TGTGCCAGCAGTTCGGGACAGGGGGACGAGCAGTACTTC. The full variable domain, completed using reference TRBV5-4 and TRBJ2-7, is ETGVTQSPTHLIKTRGQQVTLRCSSQSGHNTVSWYQQALGQGPQFIFQYYREEENGRGNFPPRFSGLQFPNYSSELNVNALELDDSALYLCASSSGQGDEQYFGPGTRLTVT.

In this sample, this clone turned up a few times. The rearrangement links TRBV11-1 to TRBJ2-5; D unclear. V was cut by 1 base and J by 2 bases, with 8 bases left in between. CDR1 is SGHAT, CDR2 FQDESV, per germline (reference sequence). This CDR3 is built from 14 residues. The DNA for the CDR3 is TGTGCCAGCAGCTTAGGGCAGGTTCAAGAGACCCAGTACTTC. Translated: CASSLGQVQETQYF.

This rearrangement joins TRBV18 to TRBJ1-1; 7 nucleotides agree with TRBD1. The junction had 3 bases not matched to a gene; V was cut back by 6 bases and J by 5 bases. Germline V lookup: CDR1 KGHSH, CDR2 LQKENI. This CDR3 spans 12 amino acids. The DNA for the CDR3 is TGTGCCAGCTCCTCACAGGGGACTGAAGCTTTCTTT. Translating gives CASSSQGTEAFF. The whole variable domain, remainder taken from reference TRBV18 and TRBJ1-1, is NAGVMQNPRHLVRRRGQEARLRCSPMKGHSHVYWYRQLPEEGLKFMVYLQKENIIDESGMPKERFSAEFPKEGPSILRIQQVVRGDSAAYFCASSSQGTEAFFGQGTRLTVV.

The genes are TRBV6-5 and TRBJ1-2; TRBD1 agrees at 7 bases. J gave up 3 bases and V 6 bases, and 7 bases lay outside the gene matches. The germline CDR1 and CDR2 sequences are MNHEY and SVGAGI. The CDR3 extends over 14 amino acids. CDR3 DNA: TGTGCCAGCAGGAGACAGGGCCTGGACTATGGCTACACCTTC. Amino acids: CASRRQGLDYGYTF.